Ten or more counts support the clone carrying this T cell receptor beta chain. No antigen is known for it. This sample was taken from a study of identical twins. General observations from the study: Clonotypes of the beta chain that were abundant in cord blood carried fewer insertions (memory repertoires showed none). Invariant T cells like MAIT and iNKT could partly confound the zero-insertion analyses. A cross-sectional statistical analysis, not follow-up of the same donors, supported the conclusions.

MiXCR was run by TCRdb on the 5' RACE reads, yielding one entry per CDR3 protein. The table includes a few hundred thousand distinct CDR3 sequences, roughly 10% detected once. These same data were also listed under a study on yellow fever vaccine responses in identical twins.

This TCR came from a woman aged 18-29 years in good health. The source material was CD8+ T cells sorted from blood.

The DNA of the CDR3 is TGTGCCAGCAGCTCCCGGGACAGGGGCACAGATACGCAGTATTTT. It codes for CASSSRDRGTDTQYF. The chain has TRBV27 and TRBJ2-3; 9 bases map to TRBD1. Germline CDR1 reads MNHEY; CDR2 reads SMNVEV (reference sequence). The length of the CDR3 is 15 residues. V gave up 6 bases and J gave up 1 base; unmatched junction bases: 5.